The source of this T cell receptor (beta chain) is a study of cytomegalovirus exposure and HLA in healthy donors. Findings and limits, study-wide: It was about 150 TCR beta chains that were listed as cytomegalovirus-associated.

As concerns this clone: The antigen is unknown.

The germline V gene encodes CDR1 MGHRA and CDR2 YSYEKL. Trimming took 4 bases from V and 6 from J, leaving 9 bases between them. The CDR3 sequence is 13 residues long. 60 Vbeta and 13 Jbeta primers were used in PCR. How the authors handled the data: Among the unique TCR beta chains that a later analysis counted, some 73 million in all, 10 million to 13 million were shared. The data were produced by immunoSEQ multiplex PCR, yet TCRdb's version contains in-frame clones alone and is incomplete. The V and J calls and clone size were taken over from that table, and D and trimming were inferred from the DNA. The repertoire has approximately 190,000 clones, about four fifths of them found once; the top ten carry approximately 6%. The donors comprised healthy bone marrow donors.

The chain combines TRBV4-1 with TRBJ1-4; TRBD1 is a possible D gene (5 bases). This clonotype originated in a woman in her 30s in good health and CMV-seropositive. What was sequenced was PBMCs. CDR3 amino acids: CASSRTGDEKLFF. The DNA for the CDR3 is TGCGCCAGCAGCCGGACGGGGGATGAAAAACTGTTTTTT.